Shown below are 4 T cell receptor beta chains from a single sample sequenced in a study of T cell changes during pregnancy in multiple sclerosis. The data were produced by immunoSEQ multiplex PCR, yet TCRdb's version contains in-frame clones alone and is incomplete. The sample lists around 50,000 clones; over 85% were seen once. This sample comprised CD4+ T cells from peripheral blood mononuclear cells, obtained in the first trimester of pregnancy. Receptor source: a female donor with multiple sclerosis, enrolled in a pregnancy study.

This chain joins TRBV6-1 and TRBJ1-2, with TRBD1 as a possible D gene (6 bases). The germline V gene has CDR1 MNHNS and CDR2 SASEGT. V was cut by 6 bases and J by 1 base, with 12 bases left in between. The CDR3 spans 14 residues. The chain's CDR3 is CASRPLDSNYGYTF. CDR3 bases: TGTGCCAGCAGGCCCCTGGACAGTAACTATGGCTACACCTTC.

This chain connects TRBV9 to TRBJ1-2; TRBD1 matches 8 bases. J lost 7 bases, V lost 0 bases, and 5 bases had no gene match. CDR3 length equals 14 residues. Germline lookup yields CDR1 SGDLS and CDR2 YYNGEE. As DNA, the CDR3 is TGTGCCAGCAGCGTAGTGGCAGGGGGCGGTGGCTACACCTTC. This gives the protein CASSVVAGGGGYTF.

The chain recombines TRBV11-3 with TRBJ2-2; the match to TRBD2 covers 9 bases. V lost 3 bases, J lost 0 bases, and 8 bases stayed unmatched. The CDR3 consists of 18 residues. Germline CDR1 is SGHNT and CDR2 is YENEEA. The DNA for the CDR3 is TGTGCCAGCAGCTTCGTTAGACTAGCGGTCTCGAACACCGGGGAGCTGTTTTTT. Translated: CASSFVRLAVSNTGELFF.

The rearrangement uses TRBV6-1 and TRBJ1-4, with D maybe TRBD1 (6 bases). The CDR3 runs to 13 residues. CDR1 MNHNS and CDR2 SASEGT come from the germline V gene. Trimming cost V 8 bases and J 2 bases, with 9 bases left between them. The DNA for the CDR3 is TGTGCCAGCCAGGGGAAGACTAATGAAAAACTGTTTTTT. This codes for CASQGKTNEKLFF.